Listed below are T cell receptor beta chains from one sample, sequenced in a study of neurological immune-mediated disorders. TCRdb recomputed calls from the 5' RACE reads with MiXCR, one row per CDR3 protein. Found here are under 60,000 distinct CDR3 sequences, approximately 3.3% of them singletons; the top ten hold 5.5% to 6%. The sequenced material came from PBMCs. These receptors were obtained from a man aged 40-55 years with multiple sclerosis. Both conserved end residues are part of each CDR3. A D gene is named only where the DNA matches it firmly. Clone size, where shown, is once, few, many, or a class for clones that have expanded.

V: TRBV12-3/TRBV12-4
D: .
size: many
J: TRBJ1-1
CDR3: CASRGLGNTEAFF
DNA: TGTGCCAGCCGGGGTTTAGGAAACACTGAAGCTTTCTTT

V: TRBV20-1
D: .
size: many
J: TRBJ2-3
CDR3: CSGRRGTVTDTQYF
DNA: TGCAGTGGAAGAAGAGGTACAGTTACAGATACGCAGTATTTT

V: TRBV9
D: .
size: many
J: TRBJ2-7
CDR3: CASSVGAGDSFSYEQYF
DNA: TGTGCCAGCAGCGTAGGGGCGGGGGACAGTTTCTCCTACGAGCAGTACTTC

V: TRBV12-3/TRBV12-4
D: .
size: many
J: TRBJ2-1
CDR3: CASSLGQGSSYNEQFF
DNA: TGTGCCAGCAGTTTAGGGCAGGGGAGCTCCTACAATGAGCAGTTCTTC

V: TRBV5-1
D: .
size: many
J: TRBJ2-1
CDR3: CASSFRDLAGNEQFF
DNA: TGCGCCAGCAGCTTCCGGGACCTTGCGGGGAATGAGCAGTTCTTC

V: TRBV20-1
D: .
size: few
J: TRBJ2-5
CDR3: CSARAPHQETQYF
DNA: TGCAGTGCTAGAGCGCCACACCAAGAGACCCAGTACTTC

V: TRBV7-6
D: .
size: many
J: TRBJ2-5
CDR3: CASSSQGPETQYF
DNA: TGTGCCAGCAGCTCACAGGGCCCAGAGACCCAGTACTTC

V: TRBV7-9
D: .
size: many
J: TRBJ2-2
CDR3: CASSLALQSTGELFF
DNA: TGTGCCAGCAGCTTAGCTTTACAGTCCACCGGGGAGCTGTTTTTT

V: TRBV9
D: .
size: many
J: TRBJ2-7
CDR3: CASRPVEGPYEQYF
DNA: TGTGCCAGCCGACCAGTAGAGGGGCCTTACGAGCAGTACTTC

V: TRBV15
D: TRBD1
size: many
J: TRBJ1-5
CDR3: CATSTQGVGNQPQHF
DNA: TGTGCCACCAGCACTCAGGGGGTAGGCAATCAGCCCCAGCATTTT

V: TRBV7-9
D: .
size: many
J: TRBJ1-1
CDR3: CASSLVQGQSTEAFF
DNA: TGTGCCAGCAGCTTAGTGCAGGGGCAGAGCACTGAAGCTTTCTTT

V: TRBV4-1
D: .
size: many
J: TRBJ2-7
CDR3: CASSQPGKTHYEQYF
DNA: TGCGCCAGCAGCCAGCCCGGAAAAACGCACTACGAGCAGTACTTC

V: TRBV5-6
D: .
size: many
J: TRBJ2-1
CDR3: CASSLAGAINEQFF
DNA: TGTGCCAGCAGCTTGGCGGGGGCCATAAATGAGCAGTTCTTC

V: TRBV5-1
D: TRBD1
size: many
J: TRBJ2-7
CDR3: CASSGTGNEQYF
DNA: TGCGCCAGCAGTGGGACAGGCAACGAGCAGTACTTC

V: TRBV4-1
D: TRBD1
size: many
J: TRBJ1-6
CDR3: CASSQRGQFDSPLNF
DNA: TGCGCCAGCAGCCAACGGGGACAGTTTGATTCACCCCTCAACTTT

V: TRBV7-6
D: .
size: few
J: TRBJ2-2
CDR3: CASSPGTVANTGELFF
DNA: TGTGCCAGCAGCCCTGGGACGGTCGCGAACACCGGGGAGCTGTTTTTT

V: TRBV6-4
D: TRBD1
size: .
J: TRBJ2-1
CDR3: CASSDGTGGNEQFF
DNA: TGTGCCAGCAGTGACGGGACAGGGGGCAATGAGCAGTTCTTC

V: TRBV7-7
D: TRBD2
size: many
J: TRBJ2-1
CDR3: CASSPSGGLSFNEQFF
DNA: TGTGCCAGCAGCCCTAGCGGGGGGCTTTCTTTCAATGAGCAGTTCTTC

V: TRBV29-1
D: TRBD1
size: .
J: TRBJ1-2
CDR3: CSVAGGSDYGYTF
DNA: TGCAGCGTTGCAGGGGGCAGCGACTATGGCTACACCTTC

V: TRBV6-5
D: .
size: many
J: TRBJ1-2
CDR3: CASSYSILDSNYGYTF
DNA: TGTGCCAGCAGTTACTCGATCCTTGACAGTAACTATGGCTACACCTTC

V: TRBV20-1
D: .
size: many
J: TRBJ1-2
CDR3: CSASKPGRAGGYTF
DNA: TGCAGTGCTAGTAAGCCGGGGCGTGCAGGAGGCTACACCTTC

V: TRBV5-6
D: TRBD1
size: .
J: TRBJ2-7
CDR3: CASSLGGQETYEQYF
DNA: TGTGCCAGCAGCTTGGGCGGACAGGAGACCTACGAGCAGTACTTC

V: TRBV5-1
D: TRBD1
size: many
J: TRBJ1-1
CDR3: CASSSQTTGTGTEAFF
DNA: TGCGCCAGCAGCTCACAAACGACAGGGACGGGCACTGAAGCTTTCTTT

V: TRBV25-1
D: TRBD1
size: many
J: TRBJ1-6
CDR3: CASSDRDRGNSPLNF
DNA: TGTGCCAGCAGTGATCGGGACAGGGGTAATTCACCCCTCAACTTT

V: TRBV5-6
D: .
size: many
J: TRBJ2-7
CDR3: CASSHTDYEQYF
DNA: TGTGCCAGCAGCCACACAGATTACGAGCAGTACTTC

V: TRBV4-1
D: .
size: many
J: TRBJ1-2
CDR3: CASSQEPGGNLYGYTF
DNA: TGCGCCAGCAGCCAAGAGCCGGGGGGGAACCTCTATGGCTACACCTTC

V: TRBV25-1
D: TRBD1
size: many
J: TRBJ1-5
CDR3: CASSPSGQGNQPQHF
DNA: TGTGCCAGCAGCCCCTCGGGACAGGGTAATCAGCCCCAGCATTTT

V: TRBV12-3/TRBV12-4
D: .
size: many
J: TRBJ1-1
CDR3: CASRAETEAFF
DNA: TGTGCCAGCCGCGCCGAAACTGAAGCTTTCTTT

V: TRBV12-3/TRBV12-4
D: TRBD1
size: medium-sized
J: TRBJ1-3
CDR3: CASSPDRANGNTIYF
DNA: TGTGCCAGCAGCCCCGACAGGGCGAACGGAAACACCATATATTTT

V: TRBV5-1
D: .
size: many
J: TRBJ2-3
CDR3: CASRFGADTQYF
DNA: TGCGCCAGCAGGTTTGGGGCGGATACGCAGTATTTT

V: TRBV10-3
D: .
size: many
J: TRBJ2-2
CDR3: CAISERDTGELFF
DNA: TGTGCCATCAGTGAAAGGGACACCGGGGAGCTGTTTTTT

V: TRBV5-1
D: .
size: many
J: TRBJ2-5
CDR3: CASAFEETQYF
DNA: TGCGCCAGTGCCTTTGAAGAGACCCAGTACTTC

V: TRBV3-1
D: TRBD1
size: many
J: TRBJ1-1
CDR3: CASSQKNRGIRMNTEAFF
DNA: TGTGCCAGCAGCCAGAAGAACAGGGGTATAAGGATGAACACTGAAGCTTTCTTT

V: TRBV20-1
D: .
size: many
J: TRBJ2-2
CDR3: CSASPNPSIGGELFF
DNA: TGCAGTGCTAGCCCCAACCCCTCCATCGGGGGGGAGCTGTTTTTT

V: TRBV5-4
D: TRBD1
size: many
J: TRBJ1-2
CDR3: CASSPDRGYGYTF
DNA: TGTGCCAGCAGCCCGGACAGGGGCTATGGCTACACCTTC

V: TRBV12-3/TRBV12-4
D: .
size: many
J: TRBJ2-7
CDR3: CASSHSVYEQYF
DNA: TGTGCCAGCAGTCACTCCGTCTACGAGCAGTACTTC

V: TRBV6-6
D: TRBD1
size: many
J: TRBJ2-3
CDR3: CASSLRDSRTDTQYF
DNA: TGTGCCAGCAGTCTCCGGGACAGTCGGACAGATACGCAGTATTTT

V: TRBV20-1
D: TRBD2
size: many
J: TRBJ2-2
CDR3: CSARDSGSGVFTGELFF
DNA: TGCAGTGCTAGAGATTCAGGAAGCGGGGTCTTCACCGGGGAGCTGTTTTTT

V: TRBV20-1
D: .
size: many
J: TRBJ2-3
CDR3: CSASTSPRGFSTDTQYF
DNA: TGCAGTGCTTCGACTAGCCCCAGGGGTTTTAGCACAGATACGCAGTATTTT

V: TRBV20-1
D: .
size: many
J: TRBJ1-2
CDR3: CSAFGASNYGYTF
DNA: TGCAGTGCTTTCGGGGCGTCTAACTATGGCTACACCTTC

V: TRBV4-1
D: .
size: few
J: TRBJ1-6
CDR3: CASSQHGGISSYNSPLNF
DNA: TGCGCCAGCAGCCAGCATGGTGGGATTTCCAGCTATAATTCACCCCTCAACTTT

V: TRBV6-5
D: .
size: many
J: TRBJ2-5
CDR3: CASSLRQDVTQYF
DNA: TGTGCCAGCAGTTTAAGACAGGACGTGACCCAGTACTTC

V: TRBV28
D: .
size: many
J: TRBJ1-5
CDR3: CAITNSNQPQHF
DNA: TGTGCCATCACAAATAGCAATCAGCCCCAGCATTTT

V: TRBV6-6
D: .
size: many
J: TRBJ2-3
CDR3: CASSYSGRRTDTQYF
DNA: TGTGCCAGCAGTTACTCGGGACGTCGCACAGATACGCAGTATTTT

V: TRBV3-1
D: .
size: many
J: TRBJ1-5
CDR3: CASSHGGMNQPQHF
DNA: TGTGCCAGCAGCCATGGAGGGATGAATCAGCCCCAGCATTTT

V: TRBV11-3
D: TRBD1
size: many
J: TRBJ2-7
CDR3: CASSPGTGERYF
DNA: TGTGCCAGCAGCCCCGGGACAGGGGAACGGTACTTC

V: TRBV28
D: .
size: .
J: TRBJ1-6
CDR3: CASSSTPGLGNSPLNF
DNA: TGTGCCAGCAGCTCCACGCCAGGGCTGGGGAATTCACCCCTCAACTTT

V: TRBV7-3
D: .
size: many
J: TRBJ2-3
CDR3: CASSSTGSDTQYF
DNA: TGTGCCAGCAGCTCCACAGGGTCAGATACGCAGTATTTT

V: TRBV12-3/TRBV12-4
D: TRBD2
size: many
J: TRBJ2-3
CDR3: CASSSPFTSGADTQYF
DNA: TGTGCCAGCAGTTCACCCTTTACTAGCGGGGCAGATACGCAGTATTTT

V: TRBV6-1
D: .
size: many
J: TRBJ2-1
CDR3: CASRWGSYNEQFF
DNA: TGTGCCAGCAGGTGGGGGTCATACAATGAGCAGTTCTTC